The T cell receptor beta chain under discussion was sequenced for a study of Graves' ophthalmopathy and Graves' hyperthyroidism. Aged 18 to 65, hyperthyroidism patients had been newly diagnosed, with under 2 months' duration. RNA transcripts were the source from which TCR beta CDR3 regions were amplified. First-round RT-PCR employed HTBI primers, with a second-round multiplex PCR after it. One entry per CDR3 protein, called by TCRdb with MiXCR from the multiplex PCR reads. Among roughly 600,000 distinct CDR3 sequences listed, approximately 35% were seen once. This clonotype showed up just a few times. The CDR3 runs 11 residues. CDR1 is DFQATT and CDR2 is SNEGSKA in the germline V gene (reference sequence).

The clonotype comes from an adult man with Graves' hyperthyroidism. The chain links TRBV20-1 to TRBJ2-3; unclear D gene. Specimen: peripheral blood or thyroid tissue (not recorded which). The CDR3: CSDDGADTQYF. CDR3 sequence (DNA): TGCAGCGACGACGGCGCAGATACGCAGTATTTT.